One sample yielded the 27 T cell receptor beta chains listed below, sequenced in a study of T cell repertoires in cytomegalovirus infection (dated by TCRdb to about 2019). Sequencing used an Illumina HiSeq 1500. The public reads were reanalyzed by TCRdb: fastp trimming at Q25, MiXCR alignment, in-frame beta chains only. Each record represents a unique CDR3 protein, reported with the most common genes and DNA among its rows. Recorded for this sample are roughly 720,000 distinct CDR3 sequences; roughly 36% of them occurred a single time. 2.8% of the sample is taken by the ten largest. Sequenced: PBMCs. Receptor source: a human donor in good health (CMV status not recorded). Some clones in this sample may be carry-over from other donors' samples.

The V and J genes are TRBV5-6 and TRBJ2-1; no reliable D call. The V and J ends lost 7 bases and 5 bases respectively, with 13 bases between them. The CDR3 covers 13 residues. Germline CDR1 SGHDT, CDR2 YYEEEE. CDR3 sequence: CASSSHPDNEQFF. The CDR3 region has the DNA TGTGCCAGCTCGTCCCACCCAGACAATGAGCAGTTCTTC.

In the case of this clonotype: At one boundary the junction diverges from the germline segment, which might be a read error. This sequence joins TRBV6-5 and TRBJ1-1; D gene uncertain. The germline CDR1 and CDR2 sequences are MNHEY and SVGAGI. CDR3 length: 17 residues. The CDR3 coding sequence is TGTGCCAGCAGTCGCGTTCGTGAATCCATGAAAAGGGCTGAAGCTTTATTT. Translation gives CASSRVRESMKRAEALF.

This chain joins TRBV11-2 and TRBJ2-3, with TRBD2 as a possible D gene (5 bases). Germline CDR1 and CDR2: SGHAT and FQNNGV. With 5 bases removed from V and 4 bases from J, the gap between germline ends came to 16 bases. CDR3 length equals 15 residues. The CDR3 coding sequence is TGTGCCAGCAGCCTTACTGGGCCCGGGGCAGATACGCAGTATTTT. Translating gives CASSLTGPGADTQYF.

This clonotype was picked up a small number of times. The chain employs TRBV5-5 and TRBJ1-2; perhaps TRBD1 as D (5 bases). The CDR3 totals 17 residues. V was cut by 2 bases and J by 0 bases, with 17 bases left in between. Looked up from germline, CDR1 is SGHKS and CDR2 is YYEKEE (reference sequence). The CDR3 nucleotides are TGTGCCAGCAGCTTTTTCCAGGGTTCGGGACCTAACTATGGCTACACCTTC. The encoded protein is CASSFFQGSGPNYGYTF.

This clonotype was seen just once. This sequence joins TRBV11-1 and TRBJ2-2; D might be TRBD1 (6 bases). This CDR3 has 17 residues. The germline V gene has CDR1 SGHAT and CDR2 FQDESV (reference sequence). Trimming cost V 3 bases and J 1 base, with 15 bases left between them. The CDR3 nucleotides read TGTGCCAGCAGCTTTCCCCGGATAGGGGGGAACACCGGGGAGCTGTTTTTT. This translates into CASSFPRIGGNTGELFF.

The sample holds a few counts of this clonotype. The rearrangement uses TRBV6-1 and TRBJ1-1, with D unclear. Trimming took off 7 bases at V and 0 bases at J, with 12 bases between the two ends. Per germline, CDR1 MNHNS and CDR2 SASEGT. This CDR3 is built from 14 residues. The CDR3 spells CASTLDGVNTEAFF. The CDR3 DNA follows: TGTGCCAGCACCCTGGACGGGGTGAACACTGAAGCTTTCTTT.

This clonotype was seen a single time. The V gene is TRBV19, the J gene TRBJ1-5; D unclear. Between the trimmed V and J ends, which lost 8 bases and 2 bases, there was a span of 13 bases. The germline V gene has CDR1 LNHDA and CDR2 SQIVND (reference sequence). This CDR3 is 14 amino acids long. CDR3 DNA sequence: TGTGCCAGTGGGATGGACCGACGCAATCAGCCCCAGCATTTT. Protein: CASGMDRRNQPQHF.

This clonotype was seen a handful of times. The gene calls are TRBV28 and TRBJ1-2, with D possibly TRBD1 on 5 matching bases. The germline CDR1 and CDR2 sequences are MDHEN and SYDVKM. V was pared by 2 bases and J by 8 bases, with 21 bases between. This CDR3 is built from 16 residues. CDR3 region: CASSLVGGRQGWGYTF. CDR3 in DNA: TGTGCCAGCAGTTTAGTCGGGGGACGTCAAGGGTGGGGCTACACCTTC.

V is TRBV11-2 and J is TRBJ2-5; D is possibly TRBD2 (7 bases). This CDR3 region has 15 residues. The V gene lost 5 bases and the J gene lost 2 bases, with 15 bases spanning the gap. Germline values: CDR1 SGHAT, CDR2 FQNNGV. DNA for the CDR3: TGTGCCAGCAGCCTCCTAGGGGGGGTGCAAGAGACCCAGTACTTC. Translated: CASSLLGGVQETQYF. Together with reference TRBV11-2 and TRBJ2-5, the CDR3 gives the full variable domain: EAGVAQSPRYKIIEKRQSVAFWCNPISGHATLYWYQQILGQGPKLLIQFQNNGVVDDSQLPKDRFSAERLKGVDSTLKIQPAKLEDSAVYLCASSLLGGVQETQYFGPGTRLLVL.

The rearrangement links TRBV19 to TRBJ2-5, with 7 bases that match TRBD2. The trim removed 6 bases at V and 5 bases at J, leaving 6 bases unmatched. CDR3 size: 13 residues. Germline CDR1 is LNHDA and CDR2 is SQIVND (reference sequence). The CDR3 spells CASRGAGRETQYF. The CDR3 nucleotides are TGTGCCAGTAGGGGAGCGGGACGGGAGACCCAGTACTTC.

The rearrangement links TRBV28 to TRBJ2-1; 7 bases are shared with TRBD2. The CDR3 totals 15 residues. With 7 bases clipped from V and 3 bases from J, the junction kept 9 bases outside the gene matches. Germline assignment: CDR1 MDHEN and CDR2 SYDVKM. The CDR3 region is CASIPFLAVYNEQFF. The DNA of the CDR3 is TGTGCCAGCATCCCTTTCCTAGCGGTCTACAATGAGCAGTTCTTC.

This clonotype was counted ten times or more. The CDR3 nucleotides read TGTGCCAGCAGCGCGGGACCGCAGCTGGATAATGAAAAACTGTTTTTT. Protein: CASSAGPQLDNEKLFF. This chain links TRBV7-2 with TRBJ1-4, with a tentative D call TRBD1 (5 bases). The CDR3 is made up of 16 amino acids. Germline V gene data show CDR1 as SGHTA and CDR2 as FQGNSA. Between the trimmed V and J ends, which lost 5 bases and 4 bases, there was a span of 17 bases.

In nucleotides, the CDR3 is TGTGCCAGCAGGGGGGACTTCGTACTCGGGCAGTACTTC. It is translated as CASRGDFVLGQYF. This rearrangement joins TRBV28 to TRBJ2-7, with D tentatively TRBD2 (6 bases). CDR1 and CDR2 from the germline V gene are MDHEN and SYDVKM. Between the trimmed V and J ends, which lost 6 bases and 9 bases, there was a span of 18 bases. The CDR3 is made up of 13 amino acids. Using reference TRBV28 and TRBJ2-7 for the parts outside the CDR3, the full variable domain is DVKVTQSSRYLVKRTGEKVFLECVQDMDHENMFWYRQDPGLGLRLIYFSYDVKMKEKGDIPEGYSVSREKKERFSLILESASTNQTSMYLCASRGDFVLGQYFGPGTRLTVT.

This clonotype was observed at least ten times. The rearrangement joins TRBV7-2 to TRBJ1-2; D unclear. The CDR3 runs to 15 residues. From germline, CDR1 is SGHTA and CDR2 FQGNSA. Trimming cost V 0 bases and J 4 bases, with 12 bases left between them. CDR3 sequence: CASSLATAWSYGYTF. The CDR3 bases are TGTGCCAGCAGCTTAGCCACAGCATGGTCCTATGGCTACACCTTC.

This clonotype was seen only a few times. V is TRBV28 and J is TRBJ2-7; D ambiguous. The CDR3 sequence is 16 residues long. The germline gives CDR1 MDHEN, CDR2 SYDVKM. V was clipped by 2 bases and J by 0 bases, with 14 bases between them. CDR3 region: CASSLPRRASSYEQYF. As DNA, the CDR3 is TGTGCCAGCAGTTTACCCCGTAGGGCGAGCTCCTACGAGCAGTACTTC.

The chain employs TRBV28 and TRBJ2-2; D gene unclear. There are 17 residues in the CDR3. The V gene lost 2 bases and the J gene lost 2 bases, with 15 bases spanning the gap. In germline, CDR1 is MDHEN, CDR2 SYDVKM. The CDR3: CASSLISRTDNTGELFF. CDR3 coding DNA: TGTGCCAGCAGTTTAATTTCACGGACGGATAACACCGGGGAGCTGTTTTTT.

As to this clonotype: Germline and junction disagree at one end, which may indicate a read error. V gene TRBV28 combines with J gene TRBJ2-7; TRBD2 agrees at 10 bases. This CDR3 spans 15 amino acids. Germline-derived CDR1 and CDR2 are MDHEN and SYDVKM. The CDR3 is CSSSLSGTSVSEQYF. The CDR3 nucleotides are TGTTCCAGCAGTCTCTCCGGGACTAGCGTTAGCGAGCAGTACTTC.

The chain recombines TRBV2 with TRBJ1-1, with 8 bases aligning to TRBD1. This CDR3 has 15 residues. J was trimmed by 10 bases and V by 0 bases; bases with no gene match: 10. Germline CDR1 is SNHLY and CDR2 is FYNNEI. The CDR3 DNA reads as TGTGCCAGCAGTGAAGCTACAGGGGGGGCCTTCGGAGCTTTCTTT. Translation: CASSEATGGAFGAFF.

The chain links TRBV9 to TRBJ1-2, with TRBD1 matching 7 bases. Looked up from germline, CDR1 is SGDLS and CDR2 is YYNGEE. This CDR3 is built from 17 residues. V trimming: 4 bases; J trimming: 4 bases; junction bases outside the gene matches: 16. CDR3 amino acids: CASSPQADRAVGYGYTF. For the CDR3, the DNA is TGTGCCAGCAGCCCCCAAGCTGACAGGGCAGTTGGCTATGGCTACACCTTC.

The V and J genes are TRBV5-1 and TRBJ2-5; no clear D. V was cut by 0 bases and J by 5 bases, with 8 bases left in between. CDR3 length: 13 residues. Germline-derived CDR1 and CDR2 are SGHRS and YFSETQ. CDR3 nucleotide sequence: TGCGCCAGCAGCTTGGAGGTGTTGGAGACCCAGTACTTC. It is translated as CASSLEVLETQYF. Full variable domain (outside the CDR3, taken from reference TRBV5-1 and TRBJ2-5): KAGVTQTPRYLIKTRGQQVTLSCSPISGHRSVSWYQQTPGQGLQFLFEYFSETQRNKGNFPGRFSGRQFSNSRSEMNVSTLELGDSALYLCASSLEVLETQYFGPGTRLLVL.

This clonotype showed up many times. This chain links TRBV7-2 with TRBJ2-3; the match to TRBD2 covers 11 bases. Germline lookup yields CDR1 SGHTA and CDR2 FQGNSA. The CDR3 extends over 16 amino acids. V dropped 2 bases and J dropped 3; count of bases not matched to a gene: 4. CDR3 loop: CASSLFLAGGTDTQYF. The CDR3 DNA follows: TGTGCCAGCAGCTTATTCCTAGCGGGAGGTACAGATACGCAGTATTTT.

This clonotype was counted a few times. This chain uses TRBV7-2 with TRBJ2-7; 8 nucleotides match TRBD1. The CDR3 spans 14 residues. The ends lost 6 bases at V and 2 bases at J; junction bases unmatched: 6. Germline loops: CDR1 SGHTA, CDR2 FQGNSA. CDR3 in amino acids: CASSRTGSPYEQYF. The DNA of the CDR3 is TGTGCCAGCAGTCGGACAGGGTCACCCTACGAGCAGTACTTC.

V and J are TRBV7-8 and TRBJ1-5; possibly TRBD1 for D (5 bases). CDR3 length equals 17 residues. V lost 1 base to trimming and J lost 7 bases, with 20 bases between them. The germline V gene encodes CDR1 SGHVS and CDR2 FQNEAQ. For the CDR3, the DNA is TGTGCCAGCAGCTTAGAGGACATAGGTAATCCCTACCAGCCCCAGCATTTT. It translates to CASSLEDIGNPYQPQHF.

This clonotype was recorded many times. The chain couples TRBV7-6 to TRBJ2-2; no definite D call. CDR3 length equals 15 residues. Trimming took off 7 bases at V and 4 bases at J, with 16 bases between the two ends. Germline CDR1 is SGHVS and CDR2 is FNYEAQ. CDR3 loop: CASTVDRVGTGELFF. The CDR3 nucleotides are TGTGCCAGCACCGTGGACCGTGTGGGCACCGGGGAGCTGTTTTTT.

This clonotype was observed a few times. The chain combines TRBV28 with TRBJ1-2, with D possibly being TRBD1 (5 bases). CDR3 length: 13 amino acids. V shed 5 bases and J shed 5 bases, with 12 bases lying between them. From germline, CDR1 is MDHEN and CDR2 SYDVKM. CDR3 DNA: TGTGCCAGCAGTCTCGACAGTACTTATGGCTACACCTTC. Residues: CASSLDSTYGYTF.

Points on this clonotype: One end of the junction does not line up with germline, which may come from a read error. This CDR3 reads CACRLGLAGETRYF. The CDR3 DNA reads as TGTGCCTGCAGATTAGGACTAGCGGGAGAGACGAGGTATTTT. The chain combines TRBV7-2 with TRBJ2-3; TRBD2 matches 13 bases. CDR3 length: 14 residues. Germline V gives CDR1 SGHTA, CDR2 FQGNSA.

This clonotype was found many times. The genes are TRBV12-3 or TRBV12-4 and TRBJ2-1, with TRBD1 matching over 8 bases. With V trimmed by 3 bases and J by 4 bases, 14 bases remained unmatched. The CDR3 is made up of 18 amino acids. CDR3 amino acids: CASSFPSDRANPYNEQFF. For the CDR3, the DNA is TGTGCCAGCAGTTTCCCCTCGGACAGGGCCAATCCTTACAATGAGCAGTTCTTC.